This passage covers 22 T cell receptor beta chains from one sample sequenced in a study of glioma-infiltrating T cells after dendritic cell vaccination. Method: immunoSEQ multiplex PCR; TCRdb's copy keeps in-frame clones and lacks some. The sample contains fewer than 90,000 clones, over 80% of which appear only once. Time point: after dendritic cell vaccination, including at tumor progression/relapse. The material was blood, obtained after dendritic cell vaccination. All receptors derive from a human donor with glioblastoma.

The chain links TRBV6-5 to TRBJ1-5; 7 bases fit TRBD1. The CDR3 covers 14 residues. The V and J ends lost 6 bases and 1 base, in that order; junction bases with no gene match: 3. Germline-derived CDR1 and CDR2 are MNHEY and SVGAGI. In DNA form, the CDR3 reads TGTGCCAGCAGCTTACAGGGGAGCAATCAGCCCCAGCATTTT. This codes for CASSLQGSNQPQHF.

The rearrangement joins TRBV6-1 to TRBJ2-5; weak D call: TRBD2 (6 bases). Germline values: CDR1 MNHNS, CDR2 SASEGT. Trimming removed 1 base from V and 5 bases from J, with 8 bases in between. CDR3 length equals 13 residues. The CDR3 nucleotides read TGTGCCAGCAGTGAAGGGCGGGATGAGACCCAGTACTTC. It encodes CASSEGRDETQYF.

This clone was detected only once. The chain joins TRBV5-1 to TRBJ1-2, with a possible D match to TRBD1 (6 bases). In germline, CDR1 is SGHRS, CDR2 YFSETQ. The CDR3 is made up of 14 amino acids. Trimming took off 4 bases at V and 2 bases at J, with 12 bases between the two ends. Written as DNA, the CDR3 is TGCGCCAGCAGCACTGACAGGCCCAACTATGGCTACACCTTC. Encoded protein: CASSTDRPNYGYTF.

The chain carries TRBV5-1 and TRBJ2-2; perhaps TRBD1 as D (6 bases). V was clipped by 0 bases and J by 0 bases, with 9 bases between them. CDR3 length: 16 amino acids. CDR1 SGHRS and CDR2 YFSETQ come from the germline V gene. The CDR3 DNA reads TGCGCCAGCAGCTTGGTAGGGGGATCGAACACCGGGGAGCTGTTTTTT. The encoded protein is CASSLVGGSNTGELFF.

Only one count was recorded for this clone. V is TRBV11-2 and J is TRBJ2-4, with 8 positions matching TRBD2. V was pared by 7 bases and J by 8 bases, with 10 bases of the junction left unmatched. Germline values: CDR1 SGHAT, CDR2 FQNNGV. This CDR3 is 14 amino acids long. CDR3 sequence (DNA): TGTGCCAGCACCCGGGGGGGGGCATTAGACATTCAGTACTTC. It specifies CASTRGGALDIQYF.

The genes are TRBV2 and TRBJ1-2; 7 bases map to TRBD1. From germline, CDR1 is SNHLY and CDR2 FYNNEI. V was pared by 7 bases and J by 1 base, with 3 bases of the junction left unmatched. This CDR3 contains 13 residues. This CDR3 reads CASIRDSNYGYTF. In nucleotides, the CDR3 is TGTGCCAGCATACGGGACAGTAACTATGGCTACACCTTC. The entire variable domain, with the rest obtained from reference TRBV2 and TRBJ1-2, is as follows: EPEVTQTPSHQVTQMGQEVILRCVPISNHLYFYWYRQILGQKVEFLVSFYNNEISEKSEIFDDQFSVERPDGSNFTLKIRSTKLEDSAMYFCASIRDSNYGYTFGSGTRLTVV.

The genes are TRBV7-2 and TRBJ2-7, with TRBD2 matching over 9 bases. Germline-derived CDR1 and CDR2 are SGHTA and FQGNSA. The CDR3 length is 14 residues. V lost 5 bases and J lost 4; bases outside the gene matches: 6. The CDR3 coding sequence is TGTGCCAGCAGCCCGAGCGGGGGGTATTACGAGCAGTACTTC. As protein: CASSPSGGYYEQYF.

The rearrangement uses TRBV7-2 and TRBJ2-5; TRBD2 aligns across 11 bases. CDR1 is SGHTA, CDR2 FQGNSA, per germline. V gave up 6 bases and J gave up 5 bases; unmatched junction bases: 5. The length of the CDR3 is 14 residues. This CDR3 reads CASSSSGGRETQYF. The DNA for the CDR3 is TGTGCCAGCAGTTCTAGCGGGGGGAGGGAGACCCAGTACTTC.

The chain has TRBV5-1 and TRBJ2-5; 12 bases are shared with TRBD2. V lost 4 bases and J lost 2; bases outside the gene matches: 6. The CDR3 extends over 16 amino acids. The V gene's germline CDR1 is SGHRS and CDR2 YFSETQ. The CDR3 region has the DNA TGCGCCAGCAGCGACGGGACTAGCGGGTTTCAAGAGACCCAGTACTTC. Its protein product is CASSDGTSGFQETQYF.

The rearrangement links TRBV19 to TRBJ2-3; a possible D gene is TRBD1 (6 bases). The CDR3 is 14 residues long. Germline assignment: CDR1 LNHDA and CDR2 SQIVND (reference sequence). Trimming pared 8 bases from V and 2 bases from J, leaving 14 bases between. For the CDR3, the DNA is TGTGCCAGTGGGGTGGGGGCCTTCACAGATACGCAGTATTTT. It encodes CASGVGAFTDTQYF.

The gene calls are TRBV5-4 and TRBJ1-2; D is possibly TRBD1 (5 bases). With 6 bases removed from V and 4 bases from J, the gap between germline ends came to 16 bases. Germline V gives CDR1 SGHNT, CDR2 YYREEE (reference sequence). This CDR3 is built from 14 residues. DNA for the CDR3: TGTGCCAGCACCGCCGGGGGGGGTGGCTATGGCTACACCTTC. Translation gives CASTAGGGGYGYTF. Filled out from reference TRBV5-4 and TRBJ1-2, the complete variable domain reads ETGVTQSPTHLIKTRGQQVTLRCSSQSGHNTVSWYQQALGQGPQFIFQYYREEENGRGNFPPRFSGLQFPNYSSELNVNALELDDSALYLCASTAGGGGYGYTFGSGTRLTVV.

V and J are TRBV4-3 and TRBJ2-5, with 8 bases aligning to TRBD2. The germline CDR1 and CDR2 sequences are LGHNA and YSLEER. V lost 0 bases, J lost 9 bases, and 6 bases stayed unmatched. The CDR3 extends over 14 amino acids. CDR3 sequence: CASSQDVSGGPQYF. In DNA form, the CDR3 reads TGCGCCAGCAGCCAAGACGTATCGGGGGGGCCCCAGTACTTC.

Concerning this clone: The same CDR3 also results from other DNA sequences found in this sample. The genes are TRBV20-1 and TRBJ2-5, with 7 bases fitting TRBD1. Germline CDR1 is DFQATT and CDR2 is SNEGSKA (reference sequence). The CDR3 contains 11 residues. V lost 6 bases to trimming and J lost 4 bases; unmatched junction nucleotides: 2. CDR3 nucleotide sequence: TGCAGTGCCAGACAGGGAGAGACCCAGTACTTC. This encodes CSARQGETQYF.

The chain uses TRBV18 and TRBJ1-2; D call uncertain. V was trimmed by 6 bases and J by 4 bases, leaving 12 bases between them. CDR1 is KGHSH and CDR2 is LQKENI in the germline V gene. The CDR3 consists of 13 residues. The chain's CDR3 is CASSPRRSYGYTF. The CDR3 DNA reads TGTGCCAGCTCGCCCCGACGGAGCTATGGCTACACCTTC.

This chain joins TRBV6-1 and TRBJ1-2; D is undetermined. This CDR3 comprises 15 residues. Germline-derived CDR1 and CDR2 are MNHNS and SASEGT. Trimming cost V 1 base and J 6 bases, with 15 bases left between them. Written as DNA, the CDR3 is TGTGCCAGCAGTGAAGGCGGGCAGTCTATGGATGGCTACACCTTC. Its protein product is CASSEGGQSMDGYTF.

This chain joins TRBV30 and TRBJ2-2, with 8 bases fitting TRBD2. The CDR3 has 14 residues. Unmatched junction bases numbered 8, after V lost 8 bases and J lost 3 bases. Germline-derived CDR1 and CDR2 are GTSNPN and SVGIG (reference sequence). The CDR3 loop reads CAGERGRDTGELFF. In DNA form, the CDR3 reads TGTGCCGGAGAGCGGGGGAGAGACACCGGGGAGCTGTTTTTT.

The CDR3 sequence is CASSQDGGLASLTDTQYF. For the CDR3, the DNA is TGCGCCAGCAGCCAAGATGGAGGACTAGCGTCACTGACAGATACGCAGTATTTT. V is TRBV4-1 and J is TRBJ2-3; 9 bases line up with TRBD2. Germline assignment: CDR1 MGHRA and CDR2 YSYEKL. After removal of 0 bases from V and 3 bases from J, the junction contained 10 bases not matched to a gene. The CDR3 is 18 residues long.

The V and J genes are TRBV7-9 and TRBJ1-3, with D tentatively TRBD1 (6 bases). Per the germline V gene, CDR1 is SEHNR and CDR2 is FQNEAQ (reference sequence). The CDR3 is 15 residues long. Trimming took off 1 base at V and 2 bases at J, with 9 bases between the two ends. The CDR3 nucleotides read TGTGCCAGCAGCTTAGAAGGGGGAACTGGAAACACCATATATTTT. The encoded protein is CASSLEGGTGNTIYF.

This clone was counted between two and nine times. Different DNA sequences within this sample yield the same CDR3. The rearrangement uses TRBV5-1 and TRBJ1-1; maybe TRBD1 (5 bases). Trimming removed 6 bases at V and 6 bases at J, with 18 bases between. The V gene's germline CDR1 is SGHRS and CDR2 YFSETQ. The CDR3 loop spans 14 amino acids. For the CDR3, the DNA is TGCGCCAGCAAGGAAGAGGAGGGACTCGCTGAAGCTTTCTTT. Its translation: CASKEEEGLAEAFF.

J is TRBJ1-2 and V is TRBV5-6; D gene uncertain. The CDR3 totals 18 residues. With 4 bases removed from V and 5 bases from J, the gap between germline ends came to 27 bases. Germline assignment: CDR1 SGHDT and CDR2 YYEEEE. CDR3 sequence: CASSKAGYSGTATYGYTF. The CDR3 DNA reads as TGTGCCAGCAGCAAGGCGGGCTACTCCGGAACCGCGACGTATGGCTACACCTTC. The full variable domain, its missing parts supplied by reference TRBV5-6 and TRBJ1-2, is DAGVTQSPTHLIKTRGQQVTLRCSPKSGHDTVSWYQQALGQGPQFIFQYYEEEERQRGNFPDRFSGHQFPNYSSELNVNALLLGDSALYLCASSKAGYSGTATYGYTFGSGTRLTVV.

The rearrangement links TRBV18 to TRBJ1-4; D unclear. From germline, CDR1 is KGHSH and CDR2 LQKENI. CDR3 size: 15 residues. The V end lost 3 bases, the J end lost 8 bases, and 16 bases lay between the germline ends. For the CDR3, the DNA is TGTGCCAGCTCACCGTCGGCGCGGCGCTGGGAAAAACTGTTTTTT. Translating gives CASSPSARRWEKLFF.

The chain joins TRBV2 to TRBJ1-5, with D maybe TRBD1 (6 bases). Germline lookup yields CDR1 SNHLY and CDR2 FYNNEI. CDR3 length equals 14 residues. V was clipped by 4 bases and J by 0 bases, with 7 bases between them. CDR3 DNA sequence: TGTGCCAGCAGTGGGACAGTTAGCAATCAGCCCCAGCATTTT. As protein: CASSGTVSNQPQHF.